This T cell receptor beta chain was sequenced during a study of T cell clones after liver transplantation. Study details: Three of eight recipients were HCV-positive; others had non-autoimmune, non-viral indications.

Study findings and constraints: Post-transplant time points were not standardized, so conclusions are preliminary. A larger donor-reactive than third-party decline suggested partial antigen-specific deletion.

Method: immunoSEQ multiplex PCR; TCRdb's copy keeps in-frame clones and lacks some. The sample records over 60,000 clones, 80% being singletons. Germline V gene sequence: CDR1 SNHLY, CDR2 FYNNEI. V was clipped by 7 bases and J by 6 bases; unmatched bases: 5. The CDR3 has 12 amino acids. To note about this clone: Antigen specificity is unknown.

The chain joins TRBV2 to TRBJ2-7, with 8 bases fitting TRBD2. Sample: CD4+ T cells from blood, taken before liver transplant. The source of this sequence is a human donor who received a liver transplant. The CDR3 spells CASIAGGGEQYF. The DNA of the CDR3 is TGTGCCAGCATCGCGGGAGGTGGCGAGCAGTACTTC.